The text below deals with one T cell receptor (beta chain). No antigen is known for it. This entry belongs to a study of Ad26.COV2.S vaccination and SARS-CoV-2 variants. General study points: The TCR breadth and depth analyses may have understated or missed part of the total T cell responses. Following vaccination, spike-specific CD8+ and CD4+ T cell responses reportedly exhibited substantial breadth. Placebo recipients showed lower spike-specific TCR breadth than vaccinees. Similar non-spike TCR breadth was observed in recipients of vaccine and of placebo.

Sequencing was performed with immunoSEQ multiplex PCR; in TCRdb, only in-frame clones are kept and a portion is missing. The data contain roughly 100,000 clones, around 82% of them singletons. The CDR3 is made up of 13 amino acids. V dropped 6 bases and J dropped 1 base, with 9 bases sitting between them. Sequencing was performed on peripheral blood, taken after recovery from COVID-19. The V gene is TRBV12-3 or TRBV12-4, the J gene TRBJ1-1, with a weak D call TRBD1 (5 bases). This receptor was obtained from a human donor who had recovered from COVID-19. The CDR3 loop is CASSRQSNTEAFF. The CDR3 bases are TGTGCCAGCAGCAGACAGTCGAACACTGAAGCTTTCTTT.